The T cell receptor (beta chain) described here comes from a study of CD4 T cells in relation to SARS-CoV-2 and coronaviruses. Study details: The negative reference was HIV-1 Nef peptide pool or peptide-free culture.

Broader study findings: Pre-pandemic and post-infection samples never came from the same donor.

Before the COVID-19 pandemic, during about 2011-2019, CD4+ T cells were taken from unexposed donors. The cells were cultured for roughly 11 days before CD4+ T cells were isolated. Unexposed-donor CD4+ T cells were probed with SARS-CoV-2 S/N and four cold-coronavirus spikes, cells permitting. Half the medium was replaced with IL-2 medium on days 3 and 7. The data were produced by immunoSEQ multiplex PCR, yet TCRdb's version contains in-frame clones alone and is incomplete. The sample records about 24,000 clones, under 80% being singletons. V was clipped by 7 bases and J by 6 bases, with 19 bases between them. Per germline, CDR1 SGHTS and CDR2 YDEGEE. This CDR3 is 14 amino acids long. A remark on this clone: Its antigen is undetermined.

This TCR was recovered from a human donor in good health. Sequenced: CD4+ T cells from PBMCs, cultured in vitro. The J gene is TRBJ1-1, the V gene TRBV5-8; the D gene is possibly TRBD1 (5 bases). The CDR3 reads CASRWGGSPAEAFF. The CDR3 DNA is TGTGCCAGCCGCTGGGGGGGGAGTCCGGCTGAAGCTTTCTTT.